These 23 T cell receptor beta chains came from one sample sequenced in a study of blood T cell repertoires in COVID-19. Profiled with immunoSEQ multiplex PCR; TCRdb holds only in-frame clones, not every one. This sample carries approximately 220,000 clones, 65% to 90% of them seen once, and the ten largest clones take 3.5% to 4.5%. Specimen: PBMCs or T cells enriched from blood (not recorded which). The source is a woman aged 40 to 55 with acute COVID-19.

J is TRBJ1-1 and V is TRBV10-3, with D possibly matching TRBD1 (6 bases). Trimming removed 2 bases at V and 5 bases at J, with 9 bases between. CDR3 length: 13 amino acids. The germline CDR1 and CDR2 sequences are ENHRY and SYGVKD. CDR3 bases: TGTGCCATCAGTGAGGTCCAGGGGACTGAAGCTTTCTTT. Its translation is CAISEVQGTEAFF.

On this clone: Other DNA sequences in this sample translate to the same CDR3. The CDR3 bases are TGTGCCAGCTCACCGCCAGGTCTTCAAGAGACCCAGTACTTC. It translates to CASSPPGLQETQYF. The rearrangement links TRBV18 to TRBJ2-5; D call uncertain. Trimming removed 3 bases at V and 2 bases at J, with 10 bases between. The V gene's germline CDR1 is KGHSH and CDR2 LQKENI. The length of the CDR3 is 14 residues.

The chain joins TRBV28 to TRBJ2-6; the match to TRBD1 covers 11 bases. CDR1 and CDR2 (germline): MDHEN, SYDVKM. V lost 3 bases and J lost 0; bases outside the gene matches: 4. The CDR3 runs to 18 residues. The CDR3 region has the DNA TGTGCCAGCAGTTTTCGGACAGGGGGCGACTCTGGGGCCAACGTCCTGACTTTC. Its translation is CASSFRTGGDSGANVLTF.

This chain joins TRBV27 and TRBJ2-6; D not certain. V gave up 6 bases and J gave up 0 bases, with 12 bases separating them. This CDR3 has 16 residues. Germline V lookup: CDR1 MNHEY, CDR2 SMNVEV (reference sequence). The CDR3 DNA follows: TGTGCCAGCAGCAGGATAATGCTCTCTGGGGCCAACGTCCTGACTTTC. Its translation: CASSRIMLSGANVLTF.

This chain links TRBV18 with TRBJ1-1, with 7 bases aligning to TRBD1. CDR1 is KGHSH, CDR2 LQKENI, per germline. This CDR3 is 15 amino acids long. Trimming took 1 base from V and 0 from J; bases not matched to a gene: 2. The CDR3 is CASSPRQGVNTEAFF. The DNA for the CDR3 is TGTGCCAGCTCACCACGCCAGGGGGTGAACACTGAAGCTTTCTTT.

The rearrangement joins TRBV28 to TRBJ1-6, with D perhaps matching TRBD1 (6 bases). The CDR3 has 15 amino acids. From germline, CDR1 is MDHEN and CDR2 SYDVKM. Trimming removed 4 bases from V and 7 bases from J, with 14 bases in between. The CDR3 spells CASSSGALGNSPLHF. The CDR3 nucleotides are TGTGCCAGCAGTTCAGGGGCCTTGGGGAATTCACCCCTCCACTTT.

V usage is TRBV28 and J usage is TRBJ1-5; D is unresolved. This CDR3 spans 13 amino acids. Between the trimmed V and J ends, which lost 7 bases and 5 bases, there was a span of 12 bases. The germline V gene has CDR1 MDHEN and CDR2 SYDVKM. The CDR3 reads CASTIGGYQPQHF. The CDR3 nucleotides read TGTGCCAGCACTATCGGAGGGTATCAGCCCCAGCATTTT.

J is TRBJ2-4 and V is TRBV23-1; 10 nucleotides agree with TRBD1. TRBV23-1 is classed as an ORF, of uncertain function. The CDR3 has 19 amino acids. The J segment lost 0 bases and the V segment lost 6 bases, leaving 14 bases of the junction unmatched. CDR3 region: CASSPTGTGELLAKNIQYF. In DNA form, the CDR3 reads TGCGCCAGCAGCCCCACCGGGACAGGGGAACTACTAGCCAAAAACATTCAGTACTTC.

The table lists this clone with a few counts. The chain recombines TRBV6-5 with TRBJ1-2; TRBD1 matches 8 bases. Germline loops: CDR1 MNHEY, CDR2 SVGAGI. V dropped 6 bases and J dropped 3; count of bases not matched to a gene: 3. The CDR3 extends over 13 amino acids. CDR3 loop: CASRSDRDYGYTF. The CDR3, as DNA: TGTGCCAGCAGATCGGACAGGGACTATGGCTACACCTTC.

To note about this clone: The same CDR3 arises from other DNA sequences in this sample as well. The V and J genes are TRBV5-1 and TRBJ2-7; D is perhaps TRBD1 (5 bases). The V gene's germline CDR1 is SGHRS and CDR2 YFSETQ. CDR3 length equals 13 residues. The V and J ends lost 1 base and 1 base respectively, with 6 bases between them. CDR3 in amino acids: CASSLTGSYEQYF. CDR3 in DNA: TGCGCCAGCAGCTTGACAGGTTCCTACGAGCAGTACTTC.

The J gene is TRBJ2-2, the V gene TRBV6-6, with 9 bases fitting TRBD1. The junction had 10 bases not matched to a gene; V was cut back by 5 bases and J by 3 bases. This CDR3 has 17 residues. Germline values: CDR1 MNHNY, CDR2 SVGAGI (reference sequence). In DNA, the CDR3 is TGTGCCAGCAGTCGTACAGGGGGCAGAGGGGACACCGGGGAGCTGTTTTTT. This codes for CASSRTGGRGDTGELFF.

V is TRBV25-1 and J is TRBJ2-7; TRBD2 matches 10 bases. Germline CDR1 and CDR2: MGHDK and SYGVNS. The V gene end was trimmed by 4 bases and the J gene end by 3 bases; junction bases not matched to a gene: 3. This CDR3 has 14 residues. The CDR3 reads CASSVAGGIYEQYF. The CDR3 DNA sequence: TGTGCCAGCAGTGTAGCGGGAGGAATCTACGAGCAGTACTTC.

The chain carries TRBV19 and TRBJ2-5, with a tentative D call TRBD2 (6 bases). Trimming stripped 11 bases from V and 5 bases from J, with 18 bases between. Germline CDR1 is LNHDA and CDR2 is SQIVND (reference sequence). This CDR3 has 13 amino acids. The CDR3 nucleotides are TGTGCCTGTTCTTACGGGAGAACGGAGACCCAGTACTTC. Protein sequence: CACSYGRTETQYF.

CDR3 DNA: TGTGCCAGCAGCTTACACCCCGGGAACCCGTCCGACGAGCAGTACTTC. Translation gives CASSLHPGNPSDEQYF. This chain joins TRBV28 and TRBJ2-7, with a possible D match to TRBD2 (5 bases). Germline V gene lookup returns CDR1 MDHEN and CDR2 SYDVKM. The V end was cut by 6 bases, the J end by 5 bases, with 23 bases between. The CDR3 spans 16 residues.

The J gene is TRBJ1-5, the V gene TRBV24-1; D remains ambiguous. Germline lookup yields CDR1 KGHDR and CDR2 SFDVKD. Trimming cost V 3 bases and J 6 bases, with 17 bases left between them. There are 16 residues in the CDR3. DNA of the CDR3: TGTGCCACCAGTGATCCACGGGCCGGGAAGGGTCAGCCCCAGCATTTT. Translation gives CATSDPRAGKGQPQHF.

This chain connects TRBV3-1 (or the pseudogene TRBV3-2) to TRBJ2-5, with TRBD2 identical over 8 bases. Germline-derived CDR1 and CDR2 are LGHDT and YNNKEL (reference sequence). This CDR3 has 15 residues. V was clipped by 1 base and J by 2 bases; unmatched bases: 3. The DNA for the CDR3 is TGTGCCAGCAGCCAAGGGACTAGCAGGCAAGAGACCCAGTACTTC. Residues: CASSQGTSRQETQYF.

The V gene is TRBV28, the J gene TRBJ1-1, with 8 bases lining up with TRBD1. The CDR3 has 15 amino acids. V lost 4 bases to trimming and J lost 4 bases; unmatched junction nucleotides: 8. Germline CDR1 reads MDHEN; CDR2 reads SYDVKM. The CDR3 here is CASSSPGQGGTEAFF. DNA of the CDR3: TGTGCCAGCAGTTCACCTGGACAGGGCGGCACTGAAGCTTTCTTT.

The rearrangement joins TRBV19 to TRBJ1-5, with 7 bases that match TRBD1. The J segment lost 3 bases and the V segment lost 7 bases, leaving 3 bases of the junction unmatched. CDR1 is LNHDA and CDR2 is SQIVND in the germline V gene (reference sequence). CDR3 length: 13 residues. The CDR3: CASNDRVNQPQHF. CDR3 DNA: TGTGCCAGTAACGACAGGGTCAATCAGCCCCAGCATTTT. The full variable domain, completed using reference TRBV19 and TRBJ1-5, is DGGITQSPKYLFRKEGQNVTLSCEQNLNHDAMYWYRQDPGQGLRLIYYSQIVNDFQKGDIAEGYSVSREKKESFPLTVTSAQKNPTAFYLCASNDRVNQPQHFGDGTRLSIL.

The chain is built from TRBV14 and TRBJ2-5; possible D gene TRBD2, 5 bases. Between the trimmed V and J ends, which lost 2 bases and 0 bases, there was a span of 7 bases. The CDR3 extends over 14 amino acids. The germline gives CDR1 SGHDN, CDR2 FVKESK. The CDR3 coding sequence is TGTGCCAGCAGCCAACGGGGATACCAAGAGACCCAGTACTTC. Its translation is CASSQRGYQETQYF. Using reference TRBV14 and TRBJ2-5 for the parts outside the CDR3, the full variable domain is EAGVTQFPSHSVIEKGQTVTLRCDPISGHDNLYWYRRVMGKEIKFLLHFVKESKQDESGMPNNRFLAERTGGTYSTLKVQPAELEDSGVYFCASSQRGYQETQYFGPGTRLLVL.

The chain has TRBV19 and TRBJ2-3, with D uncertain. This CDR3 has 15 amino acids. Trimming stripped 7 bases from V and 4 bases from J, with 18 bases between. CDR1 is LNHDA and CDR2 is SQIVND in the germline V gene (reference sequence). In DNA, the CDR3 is TGTGCCAGTAAACAGCAACCCTTCCCCGCAGATACGCAGTATTTT. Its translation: CASKQQPFPADTQYF.

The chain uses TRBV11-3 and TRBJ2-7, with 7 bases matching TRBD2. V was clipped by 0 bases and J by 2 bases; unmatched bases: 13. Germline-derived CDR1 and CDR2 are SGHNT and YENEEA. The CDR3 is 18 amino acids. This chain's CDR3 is CASSLDRRASGLTYEQYF. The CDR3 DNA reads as TGTGCCAGCAGCTTAGATCGCCGCGCTAGCGGATTAACCTACGAGCAGTACTTC.

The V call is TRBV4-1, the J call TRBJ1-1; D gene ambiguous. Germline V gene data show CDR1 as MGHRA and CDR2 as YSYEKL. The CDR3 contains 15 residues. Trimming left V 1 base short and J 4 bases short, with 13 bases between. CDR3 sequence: CASSQGAGMGTEAFF. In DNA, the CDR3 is TGCGCCAGCAGCCAAGGCGCGGGGATGGGCACTGAAGCTTTCTTT.

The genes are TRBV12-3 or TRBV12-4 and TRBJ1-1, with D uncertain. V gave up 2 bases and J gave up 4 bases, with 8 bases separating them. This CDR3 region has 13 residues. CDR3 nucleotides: TGTGCCAGCAGTTTACTGGAGGCCACTGAAGCTTTCTTT. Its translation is CASSLLEATEAFF.